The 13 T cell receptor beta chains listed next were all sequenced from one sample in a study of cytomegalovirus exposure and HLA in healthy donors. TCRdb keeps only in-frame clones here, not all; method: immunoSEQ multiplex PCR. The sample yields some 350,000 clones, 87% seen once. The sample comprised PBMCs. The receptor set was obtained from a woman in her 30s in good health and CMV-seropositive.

The CDR3 here is CASILTGGFDYGYTF. In DNA form, the CDR3 reads TGTGCCAGCATACTCACCGGGGGTTTCGACTATGGCTACACCTTC. The chain has TRBV2 and TRBJ1-2, with D possibly matching TRBD1 (5 bases). V was trimmed by 7 bases and J by 3 bases, leaving 18 bases between them. Germline V CDR1 and CDR2: SNHLY, FYNNEI. The CDR3 totals 15 residues. Complete variable domain (other parts from reference TRBV2 and TRBJ1-2): EPEVTQTPSHQVTQMGQEVILRCVPISNHLYFYWYRQILGQKVEFLVSFYNNEISEKSEIFDDQFSVERPDGSNFTLKIRSTKLEDSAMYFCASILTGGFDYGYTFGSGTRLTVV.

The CDR3 is CASSLVSGRALSEQYF. The CDR3 DNA sequence: TGTGCCAGCAGCTTGGTTAGCGGGAGGGCCTTATCCGAGCAGTACTTC. The rearrangement joins TRBV5-6 to TRBJ2-7; TRBD2 matches 11 bases. From germline, CDR1 is SGHDT and CDR2 YYEEEE. The CDR3 has 16 residues. Unmatched junction bases numbered 8, after V lost 0 bases and J lost 6 bases.

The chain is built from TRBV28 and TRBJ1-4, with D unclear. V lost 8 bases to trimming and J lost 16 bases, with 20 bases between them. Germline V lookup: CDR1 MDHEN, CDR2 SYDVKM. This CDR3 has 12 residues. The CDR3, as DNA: TGTGCCAGCGGCCCAGAAGGGCTACCCACGTTTTTT. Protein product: CASGPEGLPTFF.

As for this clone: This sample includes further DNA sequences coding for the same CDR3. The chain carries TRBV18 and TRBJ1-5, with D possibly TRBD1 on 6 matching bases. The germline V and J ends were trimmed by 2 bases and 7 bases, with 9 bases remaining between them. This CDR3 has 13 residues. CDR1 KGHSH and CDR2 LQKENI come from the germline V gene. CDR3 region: CASSPGGAQPQHF. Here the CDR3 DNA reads TGTGCCAGCTCACCAGGGGGCGCCCAGCCCCAGCATTTT.

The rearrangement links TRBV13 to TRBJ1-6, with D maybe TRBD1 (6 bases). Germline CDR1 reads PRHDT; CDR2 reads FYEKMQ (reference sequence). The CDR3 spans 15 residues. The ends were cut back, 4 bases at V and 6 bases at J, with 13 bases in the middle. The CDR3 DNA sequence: TGTGCCAGCAGCTCCGACAGGTCCCCTAATTCACCCCTCCACTTT. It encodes CASSSDRSPNSPLHF.

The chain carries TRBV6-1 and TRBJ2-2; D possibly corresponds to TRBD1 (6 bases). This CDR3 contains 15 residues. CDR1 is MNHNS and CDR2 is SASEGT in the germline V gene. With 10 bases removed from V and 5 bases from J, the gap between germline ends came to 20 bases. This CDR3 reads CAIVLLGAGTGELFF. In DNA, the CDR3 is TGTGCCATCGTCCTTTTGGGGGCTGGGACCGGGGAGCTGTTTTTT.

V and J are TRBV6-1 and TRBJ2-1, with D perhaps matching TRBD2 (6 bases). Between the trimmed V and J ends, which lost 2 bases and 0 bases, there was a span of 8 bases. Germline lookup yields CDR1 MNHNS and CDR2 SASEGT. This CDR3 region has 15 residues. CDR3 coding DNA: TGTGCCAGCAGTGAATGGCGGGGCTCCTACAATGAGCAGTTCTTC. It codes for CASSEWRGSYNEQFF.

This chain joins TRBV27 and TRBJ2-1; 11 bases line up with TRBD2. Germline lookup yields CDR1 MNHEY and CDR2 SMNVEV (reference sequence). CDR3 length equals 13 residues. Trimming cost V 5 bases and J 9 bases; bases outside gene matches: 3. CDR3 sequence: CASSVAGGAEQFF. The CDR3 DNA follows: TGTGCCAGCAGTGTAGCGGGAGGGGCTGAGCAGTTCTTC.

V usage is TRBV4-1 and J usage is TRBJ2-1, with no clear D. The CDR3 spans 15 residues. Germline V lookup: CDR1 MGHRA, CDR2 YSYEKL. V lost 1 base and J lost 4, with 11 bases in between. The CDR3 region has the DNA TGCGCCAGCAGCCAAGGAGGTGGGATATACAATGAGCAGTTCTTC. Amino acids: CASSQGGGIYNEQFF.

In nucleotides, the CDR3 is TGTGCCAGTAGTCCCCGGGGAGGCGAGCAGTACTTC. Protein product: CASSPRGGEQYF. V and J are TRBV19 and TRBJ2-7, with D possibly matching TRBD2 (6 bases). Germline CDR1 and CDR2: LNHDA and SQIVND (reference sequence). The V and J ends lost 5 bases and 6 bases respectively, with 11 bases between them. This CDR3 comprises 12 residues.

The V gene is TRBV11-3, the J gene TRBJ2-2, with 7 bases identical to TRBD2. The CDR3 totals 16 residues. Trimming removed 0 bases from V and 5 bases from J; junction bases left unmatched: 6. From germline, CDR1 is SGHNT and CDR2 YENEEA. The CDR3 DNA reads TGTGCCAGCAGCTTAGAAGGCGGGAGTTTAACCGGGGAGCTGTTTTTT. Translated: CASSLEGGSLTGELFF.

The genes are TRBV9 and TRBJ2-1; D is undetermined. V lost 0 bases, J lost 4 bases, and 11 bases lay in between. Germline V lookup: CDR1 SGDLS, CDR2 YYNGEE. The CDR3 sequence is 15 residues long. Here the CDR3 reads CASSVATIGYNEQFF. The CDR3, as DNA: TGTGCCAGCAGCGTAGCTACGATTGGGTACAATGAGCAGTTCTTC.

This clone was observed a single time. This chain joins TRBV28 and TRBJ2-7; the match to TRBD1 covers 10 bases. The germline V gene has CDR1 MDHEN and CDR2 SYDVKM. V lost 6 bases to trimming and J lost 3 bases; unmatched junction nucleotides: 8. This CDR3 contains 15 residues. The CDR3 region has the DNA TGTGCCAGCAGAGTGGGACAGGGGAGGTTCTACGAGCAGTACTTC. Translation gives CASRVGQGRFYEQYF.